This T cell receptor beta chain was observed in a study of response to subunit inactivated influenza vaccine. The study's findings and limits: A suggestion made by the authors is that each seasonal influenza vaccination recruits few new T cells.

Using its own MiXCR run on the RT-PCR reads, TCRdb lists one record per CDR3 protein. The sample carries a few hundred thousand distinct CDR3 sequences, 20% to 25% recorded once. About this clonotype: Its matching antigen is unknown.

This CDR3 has 14 amino acids. Germline V gene data show CDR1 as MGHDK and CDR2 as SYGVNS. Trimming removed 7 bases from V and 2 bases from J, with 12 bases in between. This specimen was PBMCs from blood, taken around 22 months after vaccination. This clonotype was obtained from a man between 50 and 69 years old who received an inactivated influenza vaccine. This chain joins TRBV25-1 and TRBJ1-3; D unclear. The CDR3 loop is CASNEGATGNTIYF. CDR3 bases: TGTGCCAGCAATGAGGGTGCCACTGGAAACACCATATATTTT.